These T cell receptor beta chains were read from a single sample in a study of T cell changes during pregnancy in multiple sclerosis. Repertoires were generated with immunoSEQ multiplex PCR, while TCRdb's copy carries only in-frame clones and drops some. The sample lists about 79,000 clones; around 90% were seen once. Specimen: CD4+ T cells from peripheral blood mononuclear cells, collected in the second trimester of pregnancy. These receptors all come from a female donor with multiple sclerosis, enrolled in a pregnancy study. Each CDR3 is given with its conserved first and last residue. The order of the fields is J gene, V gene, clone size, D gene, CDR3 DNA, CDR3 protein. The D gene is left open where the match is weak. Rows give clone size only sometimes, using once, few, many, or a class for an expanded clone.

J: TRBJ2-5; V: TRBV6-1; size: NA; D: TRBD2; DNA: TGTGCCAGCACTTCCGGGGCACTAGCGGGAGAGACCCAGTACTTC; CDR3: CASTSGALAGETQYF
J: TRBJ1-3; V: TRBV18; size: many; D: TRBD1; DNA: TGTGCCAGCTCACGTAGGGGACAGGACTCTGGAAACACCATATATTTT; CDR3: CASSRRGQDSGNTIYF
J: TRBJ2-5; V: TRBV7-3; size: NA; D: TRBD2; DNA: TGTGCCAGCAGCTTAGGACTAGCGGGAGGCCAAGAGACCCAGTACTTC; CDR3: CASSLGLAGGQETQYF
J: TRBJ1-6; V: TRBV6-5; size: NA; D: NA; DNA: TGTGCCAGCAGTTACCAGAATTCACCCCTCCACTTT; CDR3: CASSYQNSPLHF
J: TRBJ2-3; V: TRBV4-2; size: NA; D: TRBD2; DNA: TGTGCCAGCAGCCAAGACACTAGCGGAGCCGGGGGGGCAGATACGCAGTATTTT; CDR3: CASSQDTSGAGGADTQYF
J: TRBJ2-7; V: TRBV5-1; size: NA; D: NA; DNA: TGCGCCAGCAGCTTAGGAGGCCAGAGAATAAAAATTTCCTACGAGCAGTACTTC; CDR3: CASSLGGQRIKISYEQYF
J: TRBJ2-7; V: TRBV7-9; size: once; D: TRBD2; DNA: TGTGCCAGCAGCTTAACCTACAGGGGTCTACTAGCGGGCGCCTACGAGCAGTACTTC; CDR3: CASSLTYRGLLAGAYEQYF
J: TRBJ2-1; V: TRBV27; size: NA; D: TRBD1; DNA: TGTGCCAGCAGTCTTCCGGGACAGGTTAGGAATGAGCAGTTCTTC; CDR3: CASSLPGQVRNEQFF
J: TRBJ2-4; V: TRBV4-3; size: NA; D: TRBD2; DNA: TGCGCCAGCAGCCAACAGTTAGCGGGGGGGAACATTCAGTACTTC; CDR3: CASSQQLAGGNIQYF
J: TRBJ1-3; V: TRBV9; size: NA; D: NA; DNA: TGTGCCAGCAGCGTACCGTACTCTGGAAACACCATATATTTT; CDR3: CASSVPYSGNTIYF